This entry features one T cell receptor (beta chain) sequence. The data belong to a study of blood T cell repertoires in COVID-19. Study as a whole: From the United States, Italy and Spain came samples of acute and convalescent COVID-19.

Repertoires were generated with immunoSEQ multiplex PCR, while TCRdb's copy carries only in-frame clones and drops some. Here the sample spans approximately 130,000 clones, 85% to 90% being singletons. The germline gives CDR1 SNHLY, CDR2 FYNNEI. Deletions cut 4 bases from V and 9 bases from J, with 19 bases between. The CDR3 totals 16 residues. The material sequenced was peripheral blood. The TCR originated in a human donor in a cohort sampled during active COVID-19. The chain has TRBV2 and TRBJ1-6, with a tentative D call TRBD1 (5 bases). The CDR3 is CASSADLQASGSPLHF. The CDR3 bases are TGTGCCAGCAGTGCCGACCTACAGGCGTCGGGTTCACCCCTCCACTTT.